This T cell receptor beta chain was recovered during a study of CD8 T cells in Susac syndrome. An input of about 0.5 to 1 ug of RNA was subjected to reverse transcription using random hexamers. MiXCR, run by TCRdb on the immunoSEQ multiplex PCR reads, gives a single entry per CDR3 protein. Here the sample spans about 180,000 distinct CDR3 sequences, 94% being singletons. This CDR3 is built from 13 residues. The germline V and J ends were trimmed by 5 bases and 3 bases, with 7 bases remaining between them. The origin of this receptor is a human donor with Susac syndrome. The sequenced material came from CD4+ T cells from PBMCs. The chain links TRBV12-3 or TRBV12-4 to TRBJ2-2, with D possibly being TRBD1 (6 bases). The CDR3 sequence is CASSGTHTGELFF. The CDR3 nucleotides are TGTGCCAGCAGTGGGACACACACCGGGGAGCTGTTTTTT.